This T cell receptor beta chain was retrieved from a study of Ad26.COV2.S vaccination and SARS-CoV-2 variants. Overall study: Donor got 5x10^10 or 1x10^11 viral particles of Ad26.COV2.S. Study results and caveats: Compared with placebo recipients, vaccine recipients had higher spike-specific TCR breadth.

The V gene's germline CDR1 is SEHNR and CDR2 FQNEAQ (reference sequence). The CDR3 runs to 16 residues. V dropped 1 base and J dropped 5 bases, with 15 bases sitting between them. A note on this clone: The antigen is unknown.

Treatment defined: 19 received Ad26.COV2.S at low or high dose, single or two shots; several received placebo; per-sample allocation not given. Repertoires come from day 63 after the first vaccine or placebo injection. TCRdb's copy holds only in-frame clones and misses some; the assay was immunoSEQ multiplex PCR. The table has 400,000 to 450,000 clones, about nine tenths seen once; the top ten hold roughly an eighth. The rearrangement links TRBV7-9 to TRBJ2-1, with TRBD2 as a possible D gene (6 bases). Specimen: peripheral blood, collected in a trial of Ad26.COV2.S vaccine versus placebo. The receptor comes from a person between 18 and 65 years old who received the Ad26.COV2.S COVID-19 vaccine or a placebo. The CDR3 DNA sequence: TGTGCCAGCAGCTTAGGAGGCGGGATTCTCGACAATGAGCAGTTCTTC. Amino acids: CASSLGGGILDNEQFF.